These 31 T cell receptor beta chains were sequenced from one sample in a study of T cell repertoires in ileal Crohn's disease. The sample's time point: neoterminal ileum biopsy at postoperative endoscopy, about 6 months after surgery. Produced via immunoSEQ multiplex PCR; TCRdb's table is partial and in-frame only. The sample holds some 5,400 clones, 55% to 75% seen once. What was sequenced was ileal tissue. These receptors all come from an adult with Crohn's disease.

The CDR3 DNA reads as TGTGCCAGCAGCCCCACCCCCGGGAGTGGCTCCTACGAGCAGTACGTC. Its translation is CASSPTPGSGSYEQYV. The chain uses TRBV11-3 and TRBJ2-7; TRBD2 might be the D (6 bases). V was cut by 5 bases and J by 0 bases, with 17 bases left in between. This CDR3 has 16 residues. CDR1 SGHNT and CDR2 YENEEA come from the germline V gene.

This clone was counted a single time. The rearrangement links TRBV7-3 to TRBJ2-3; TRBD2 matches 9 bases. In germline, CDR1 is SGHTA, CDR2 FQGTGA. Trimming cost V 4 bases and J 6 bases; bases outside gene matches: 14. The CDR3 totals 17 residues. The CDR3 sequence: CASSSYGGGVVADTQYF. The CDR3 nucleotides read TGTGCCAGCAGCTCTTACGGCGGGGGGGTGGTAGCGGATACGCAGTATTTT.

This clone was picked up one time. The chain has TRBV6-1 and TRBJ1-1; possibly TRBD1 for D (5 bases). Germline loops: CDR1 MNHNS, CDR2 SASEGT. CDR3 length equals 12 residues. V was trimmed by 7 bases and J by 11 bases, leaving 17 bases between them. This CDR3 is CASKGPSVGAFF. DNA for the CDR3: TGTGCCAGCAAGGGGCCATCGGTTGGTGCTTTCTTT.

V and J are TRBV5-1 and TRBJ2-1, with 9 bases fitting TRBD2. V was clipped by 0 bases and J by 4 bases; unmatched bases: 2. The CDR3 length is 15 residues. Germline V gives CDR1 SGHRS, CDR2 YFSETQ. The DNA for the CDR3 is TGCGCCAGCAGCTTGGGGCGGGGGGGGTACAATGAGCAGTTCTTC. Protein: CASSLGRGGYNEQFF. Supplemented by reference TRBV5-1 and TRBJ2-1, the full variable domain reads KAGVTQTPRYLIKTRGQQVTLSCSPISGHRSVSWYQQTPGQGLQFLFEYFSETQRNKGNFPGRFSGRQFSNSRSEMNVSTLELGDSALYLCASSLGRGGYNEQFFGPGTRLTVL.

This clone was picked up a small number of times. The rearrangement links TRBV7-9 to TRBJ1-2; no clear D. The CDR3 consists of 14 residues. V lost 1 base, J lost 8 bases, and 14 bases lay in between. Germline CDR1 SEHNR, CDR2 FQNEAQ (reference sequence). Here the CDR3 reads CASSLVSEEEGYTF. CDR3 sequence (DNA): TGTGCCAGCAGCTTAGTTAGTGAAGAGGAGGGCTACACCTTC.

Here the CDR3 reads CATSRGQGAVEKLFF. The DNA for the CDR3 is TGTGCCACCAGCAGGGGACAGGGGGCGGTTGAAAAACTGTTTTTT. J is TRBJ1-4 and V is TRBV15, with TRBD1 identical over 12 bases. V was clipped by 3 bases and J by 7 bases; unmatched bases: 3. Germline assignment: CDR1 LNHNV and CDR2 YYDKDF (reference sequence). The CDR3 consists of 15 residues.

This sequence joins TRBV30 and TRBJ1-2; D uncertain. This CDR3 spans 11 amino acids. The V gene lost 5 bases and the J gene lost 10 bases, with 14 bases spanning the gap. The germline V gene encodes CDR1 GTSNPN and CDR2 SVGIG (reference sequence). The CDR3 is CAWGRHEDYTF. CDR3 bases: TGTGCCTGGGGGAGACACGAAGACTACACCTTC.

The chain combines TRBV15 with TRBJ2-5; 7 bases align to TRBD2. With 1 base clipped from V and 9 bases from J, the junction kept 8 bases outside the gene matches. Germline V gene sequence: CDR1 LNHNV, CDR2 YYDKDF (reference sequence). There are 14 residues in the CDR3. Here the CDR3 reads CATSRGDYLLAQYF. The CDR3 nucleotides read TGTGCCACCAGCAGAGGGGACTACCTACTGGCCCAGTACTTC.

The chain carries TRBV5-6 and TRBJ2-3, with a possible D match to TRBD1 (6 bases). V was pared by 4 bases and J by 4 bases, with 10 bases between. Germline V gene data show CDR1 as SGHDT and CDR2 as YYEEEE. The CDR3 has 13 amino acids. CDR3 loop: CASSAQGPDTQYF. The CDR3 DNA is TGTGCCAGCAGCGCACAGGGCCCAGATACGCAGTATTTT.

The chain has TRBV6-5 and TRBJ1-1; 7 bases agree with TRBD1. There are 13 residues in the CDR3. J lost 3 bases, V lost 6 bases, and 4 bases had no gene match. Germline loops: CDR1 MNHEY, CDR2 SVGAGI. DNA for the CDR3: TGTGCCAGCAGCCGGACAGGCGACACTGAAGCTTTCTTT. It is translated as CASSRTGDTEAFF.

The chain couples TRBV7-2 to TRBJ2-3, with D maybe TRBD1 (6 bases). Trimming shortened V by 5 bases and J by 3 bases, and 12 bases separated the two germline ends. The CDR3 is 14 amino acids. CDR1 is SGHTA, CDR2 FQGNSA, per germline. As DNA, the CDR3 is TGTGCCAGCAGCCCCGGACAGCGGACAGATACGCAGTATTTT. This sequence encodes CASSPGQRTDTQYF.

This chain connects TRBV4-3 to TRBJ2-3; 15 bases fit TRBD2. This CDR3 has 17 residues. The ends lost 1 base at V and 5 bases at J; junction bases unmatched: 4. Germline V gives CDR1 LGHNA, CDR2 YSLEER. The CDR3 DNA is TGCGCCAGCAGCCAAGGGACTAGCGGGAGGGCCGAAGATACGCAGTATTTT. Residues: CASSQGTSGRAEDTQYF.

The DNA of the CDR3 is TGTGCCAGCGCCAGTATTCCCTCTAACTATGGCTACACCTTC. Translated: CASASIPSNYGYTF. This chain connects TRBV6-1 to TRBJ1-2, with D hard to call. The CDR3 contains 14 residues. CDR1 and CDR2 from the germline V gene are MNHNS and SASEGT. The ends were cut back, 8 bases at V and 0 bases at J, with 13 bases in the middle.

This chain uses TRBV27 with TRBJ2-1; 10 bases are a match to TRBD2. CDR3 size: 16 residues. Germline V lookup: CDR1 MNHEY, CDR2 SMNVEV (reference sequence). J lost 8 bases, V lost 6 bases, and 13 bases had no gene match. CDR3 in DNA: TGTGCCAGCAGGGGAGCCGGCGGGACTAGCGAATATGAGCAGTTCTTC. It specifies CASRGAGGTSEYEQFF.

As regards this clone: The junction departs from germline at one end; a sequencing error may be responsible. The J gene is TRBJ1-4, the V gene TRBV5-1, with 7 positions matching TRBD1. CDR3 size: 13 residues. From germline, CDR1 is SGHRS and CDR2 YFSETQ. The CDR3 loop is CASSGQAAEKLFF. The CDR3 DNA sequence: TGTGCCAGCAGCGGACAGGCGGCTGAAAAACTGTTTTTT. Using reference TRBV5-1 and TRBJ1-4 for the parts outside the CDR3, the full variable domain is KAGVTQTPRYLIKTRGQQVTLSCSPISGHRSVSWYQQTPGQGLQFLFEYFSETQRNKGNFPGRFSGRQFSNSRSEMNVSTLELGDSALYLCASSGQAAEKLFFGSGTQLSVL.

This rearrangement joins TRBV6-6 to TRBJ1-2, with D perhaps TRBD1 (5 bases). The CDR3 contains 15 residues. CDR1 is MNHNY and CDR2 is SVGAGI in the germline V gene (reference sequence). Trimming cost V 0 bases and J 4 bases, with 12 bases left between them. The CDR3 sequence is CASSYSGGVGYGYTF. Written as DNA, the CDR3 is TGTGCCAGCAGTTACTCGGGAGGGGTCGGCTATGGCTACACCTTC.

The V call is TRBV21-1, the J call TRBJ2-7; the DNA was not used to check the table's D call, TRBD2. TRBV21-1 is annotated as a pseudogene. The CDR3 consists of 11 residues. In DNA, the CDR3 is TGTGCCAGCAGCAAACACTACGAGCAGTACGTC. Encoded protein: CASSKHYEQYV.

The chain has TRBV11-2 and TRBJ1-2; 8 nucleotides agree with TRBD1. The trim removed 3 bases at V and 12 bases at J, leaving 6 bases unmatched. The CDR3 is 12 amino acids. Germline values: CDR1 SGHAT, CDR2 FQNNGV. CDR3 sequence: CASSFPGGSDTF. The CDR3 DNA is TGTGCCAGCAGCTTCCCAGGGGGCTCGGACACCTTC.

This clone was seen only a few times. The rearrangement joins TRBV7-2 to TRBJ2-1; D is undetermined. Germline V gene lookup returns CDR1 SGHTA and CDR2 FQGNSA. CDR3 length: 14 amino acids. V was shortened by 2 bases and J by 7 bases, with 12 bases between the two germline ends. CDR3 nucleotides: TGTGCCAGCAGCTTAAACTGGGCCATAAATGAGCAGTTCTTC. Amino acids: CASSLNWAINEQFF.

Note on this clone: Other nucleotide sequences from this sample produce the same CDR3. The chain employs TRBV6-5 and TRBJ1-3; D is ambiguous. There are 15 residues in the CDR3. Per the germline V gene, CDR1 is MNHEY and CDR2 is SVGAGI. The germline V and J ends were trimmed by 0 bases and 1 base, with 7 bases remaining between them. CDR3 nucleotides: TGTGCCAGCAGTTACTCCCGGGGATCTGGAAACACCATATATTTT. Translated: CASSYSRGSGNTIYF.

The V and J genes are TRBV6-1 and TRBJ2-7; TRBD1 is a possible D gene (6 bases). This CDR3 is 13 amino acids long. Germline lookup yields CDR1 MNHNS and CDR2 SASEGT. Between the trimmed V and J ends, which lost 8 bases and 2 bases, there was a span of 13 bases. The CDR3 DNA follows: TGTGCCAGCCACAAACAGGGTACCTACGAGCAGTACGTC. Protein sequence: CASHKQGTYEQYV.

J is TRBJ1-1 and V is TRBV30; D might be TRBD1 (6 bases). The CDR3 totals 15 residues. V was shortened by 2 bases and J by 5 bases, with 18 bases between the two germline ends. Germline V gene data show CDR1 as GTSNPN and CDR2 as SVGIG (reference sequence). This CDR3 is CAWSKMTGYGTEAFF. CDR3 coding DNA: TGTGCCTGGAGTAAGATGACAGGTTATGGGACTGAAGCTTTCTTT.

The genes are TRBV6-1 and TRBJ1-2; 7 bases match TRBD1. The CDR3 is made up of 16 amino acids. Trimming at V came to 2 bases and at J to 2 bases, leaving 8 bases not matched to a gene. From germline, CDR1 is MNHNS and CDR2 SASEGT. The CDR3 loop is CASSEMVGTANYGYTF. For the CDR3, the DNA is TGTGCCAGCAGTGAAATGGTTGGGACAGCGAACTATGGCTACACCTTC.

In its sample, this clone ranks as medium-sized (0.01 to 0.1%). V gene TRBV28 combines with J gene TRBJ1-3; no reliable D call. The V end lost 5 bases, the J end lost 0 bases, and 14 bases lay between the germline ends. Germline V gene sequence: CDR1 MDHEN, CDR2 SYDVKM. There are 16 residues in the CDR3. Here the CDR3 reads CASSRPPVHSGNTIYF. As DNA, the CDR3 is TGTGCCAGCAGTCGTCCGCCGGTCCACTCTGGAAACACCATATATTTT. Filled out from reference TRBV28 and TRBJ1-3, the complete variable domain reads DVKVTQSSRYLVKRTGEKVFLECVQDMDHENMFWYRQDPGLGLRLIYFSYDVKMKEKGDIPEGYSVSREKKERFSLILESASTNQTSMYLCASSRPPVHSGNTIYFGEGSWLTVV.

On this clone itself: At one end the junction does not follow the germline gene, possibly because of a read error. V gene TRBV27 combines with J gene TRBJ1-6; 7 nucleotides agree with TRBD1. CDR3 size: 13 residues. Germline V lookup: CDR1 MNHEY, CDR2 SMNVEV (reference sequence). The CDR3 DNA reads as TGTCCCAGCCGATACAGGGGCAATTCACCCCTCCACTTT. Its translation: CPSRYRGNSPLHF.

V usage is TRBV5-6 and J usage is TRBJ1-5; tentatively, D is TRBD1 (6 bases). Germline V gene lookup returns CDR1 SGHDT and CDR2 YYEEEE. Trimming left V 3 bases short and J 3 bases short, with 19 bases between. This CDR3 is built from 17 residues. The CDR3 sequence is CASSSLRGGQHNQPQHF. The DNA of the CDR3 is TGTGCCAGCAGCTCACTCCGGGGGGGACAACACAATCAGCCCCAGCATTTT.

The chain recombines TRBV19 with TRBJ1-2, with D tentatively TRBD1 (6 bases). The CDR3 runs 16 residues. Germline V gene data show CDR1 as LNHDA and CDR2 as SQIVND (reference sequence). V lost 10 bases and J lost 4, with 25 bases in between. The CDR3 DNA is TGTGCCACCTCCGACCCCGGGACACCTTCGGGCTATGGCTACACCTTC. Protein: CATSDPGTPSGYGYTF.

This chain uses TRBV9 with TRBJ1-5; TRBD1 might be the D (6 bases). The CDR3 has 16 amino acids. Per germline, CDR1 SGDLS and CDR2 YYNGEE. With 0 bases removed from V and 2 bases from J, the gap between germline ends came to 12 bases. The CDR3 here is CASSVGGGTRNQPQHF. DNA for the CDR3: TGTGCCAGCAGCGTAGGGGGGGGCACACGCAATCAGCCCCAGCATTTT.

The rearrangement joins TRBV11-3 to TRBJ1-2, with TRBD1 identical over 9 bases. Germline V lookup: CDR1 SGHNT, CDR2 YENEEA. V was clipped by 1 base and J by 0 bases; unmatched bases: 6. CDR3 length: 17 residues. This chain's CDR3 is CASSLAQGATANYGYTF. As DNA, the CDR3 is TGTGCCAGCAGCTTAGCACAGGGGGCGACAGCTAACTATGGCTACACCTTC. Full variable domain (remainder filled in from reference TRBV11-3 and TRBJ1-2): EAGVVQSPRYKIIEKKQPVAFWCNPISGHNTLYWYLQNLGQGPELLIRYENEEAVDDSQLPKDRFSAERLKGVDSTLKIQPAELGDSAVYLCASSLAQGATANYGYTFGSGTRLTVV.

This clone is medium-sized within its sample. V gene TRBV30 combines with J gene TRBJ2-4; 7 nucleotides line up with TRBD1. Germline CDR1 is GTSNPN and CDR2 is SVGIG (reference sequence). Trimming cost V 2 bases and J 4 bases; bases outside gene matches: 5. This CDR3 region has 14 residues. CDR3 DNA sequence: TGTGCCTGGAGTATCGGGACAGCTAAAAACATTCAGTACTTC. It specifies CAWSIGTAKNIQYF.

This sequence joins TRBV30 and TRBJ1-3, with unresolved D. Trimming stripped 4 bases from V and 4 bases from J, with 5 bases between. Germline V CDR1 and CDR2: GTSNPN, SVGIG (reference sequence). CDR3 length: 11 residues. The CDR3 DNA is TGTGCCTGGATCTTAGGAAACACCATATATTTT. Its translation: CAWILGNTIYF.